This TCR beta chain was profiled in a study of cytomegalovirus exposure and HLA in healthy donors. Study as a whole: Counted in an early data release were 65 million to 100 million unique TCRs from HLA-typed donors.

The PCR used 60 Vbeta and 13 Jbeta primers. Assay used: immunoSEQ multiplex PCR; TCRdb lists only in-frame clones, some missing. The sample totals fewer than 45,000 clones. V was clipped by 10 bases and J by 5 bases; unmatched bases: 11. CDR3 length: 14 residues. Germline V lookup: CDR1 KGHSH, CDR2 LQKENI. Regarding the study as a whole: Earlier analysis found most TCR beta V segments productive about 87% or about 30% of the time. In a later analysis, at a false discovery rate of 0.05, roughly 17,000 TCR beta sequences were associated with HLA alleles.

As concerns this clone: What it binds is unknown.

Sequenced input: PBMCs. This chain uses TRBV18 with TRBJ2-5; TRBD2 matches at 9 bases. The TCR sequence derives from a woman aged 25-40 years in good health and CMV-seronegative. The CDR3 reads CATLPSAGGETQYF. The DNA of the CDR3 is TGTGCCACACTACCCAGTGCGGGAGGGGAGACCCAGTACTTC. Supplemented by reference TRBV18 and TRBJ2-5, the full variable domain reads NAGVMQNPRHLVRRRGQEARLRCSPMKGHSHVYWYRQLPEEGLKFMVYLQKENIIDESGMPKERFSAEFPKEGPSILRIQQVVRGDSAAYFCATLPSAGGETQYFGPGTRLLVL.